This T cell receptor (beta chain) was captured in a study of monozygotic twins with inflammatory bowel disease. Looked up from germline, CDR1 is MGHRA and CDR2 is YSYEKL. This CDR3 has 15 amino acids. TCRdb re-called the 5' RACE reads and gives one entry per CDR3 protein, without DNA. The table lists approximately 420,000 distinct CDR3 sequences. Sequenced material: blood. The TCR sequence derives from a human donor with ulcerative colitis or Crohn's disease, or a healthy co-twin of an affected twin (not recorded which). The rearrangement uses TRBV4-1 and TRBJ2-3; checking the TCRdb D call of TRBD1 is not possible without DNA. CDR3 loop: CASSQVTGRTDTQYF.